The sample holds many counts of the clone carrying this T cell receptor (beta chain). The antigen is not known. Documented time point: newly diagnosed GD, antithyroid drugs for less than 3 months. RNA extracted from PBMCs served as the sequencing template. The source of the sample is a study of regulatory T cells in long-lasting Graves disease. Study-wide background: Graves' patients (newly diagnosed) had been on antithyroid drugs under 3 months.

Whole-study results and caveats: The number of shared public clonotypes was higher in persistent patients (around 2,700) than new patients (966).

The TCR beta library used iRepertoire HTBI primers with Arm-PCR amplification of CDR3. MiXCR was run by TCRdb on the multiplex PCR reads, yielding one entry per CDR3 protein. The table has about 540,000 distinct CDR3 sequences, roughly 13% seen once. These data also featured in a second study, about T cells in Graves' hyperthyroidism and ophthalmopathy. In that study: First-round RT-PCR of the TCR CDR3 relied on the HTBI primer set.

The source is a man aged 30-40 years with Graves disease. This specimen was peripheral blood mononuclear cells (PBMCs), taken at new diagnosis, from a patient treated with antithyroid drugs.

The CDR3 DNA reads as TGTGCCAGCAGCATGTCAGGGGAGCGGAATTCACCCCTCCACTTT. This gives the protein CASSMSGERNSPLHF. The chain combines TRBV7-2 with TRBJ1-6, with D perhaps matching TRBD1 (6 bases). Deletions cut 5 bases from V and 7 bases from J, with 15 bases between. CDR1 and CDR2 from the germline V gene are SGHTA and FQGNSA. The CDR3 is 15 residues long. Full variable domain (remainder filled in from reference TRBV7-2 and TRBJ1-6): GAGVSQSPSNKVTEKGKDVELRCDPISGHTALYWYRQSLGQGLEFLIYFQGNSAPDKSGLPSDRFSAERTGGSVSTLTIQRTQQEDSAVYLCASSMSGERNSPLHFGNGTRLTVT.